This TCR beta chain was retrieved from a study of cytomegalovirus exposure and HLA in healthy donors. Findings of the study overall: Diagnosis of cytomegalovirus status made by the classifier reportedly showed high specificity and sensitivity. Sequencing depth roughly uniform across donors was assumed in presence/absence analyses. In a later analysis, TCR beta V- and J-gene trimming showed a link to a missense DCLRE1C variant. Sequencing likely caused a cluster of highly shared sequence variants.

Primers for the PCR totalled 60 Vbeta and 13 Jbeta. Sequencing used immunoSEQ multiplex PCR; TCRdb keeps in-frame clones, though not all of them. The sample includes about 80,000 clones, roughly 85% of them seen just once. The CDR3 runs to 14 residues. Per the germline V gene, CDR1 is SGHRS and CDR2 is YFSETQ. J was trimmed by 7 bases and V by 0 bases; bases with no gene match: 5. Comment on this clone: Its antigen is not known.

The sequenced sample was PBMCs. The chain has TRBV5-1 and TRBJ1-1; 8 nucleotides align to TRBD1. The clonotype was recovered from a man younger than 45 in good health and CMV-seronegative. The CDR3 spells CASSLGTGGGEAFF. CDR3 DNA sequence: TGCGCCAGCAGCTTGGGAACAGGGGGAGGTGAAGCTTTCTTT.